Listed below are T cell receptor beta chains from one sample, sequenced in a study of shared clonotypes between healthy human individuals. Assay used: immunoSEQ multiplex PCR; TCRdb lists only in-frame clones, some missing. The sample has some 2,000,000 clones; approximately 95% are singletons. What was sequenced was naive CD4+ T cells sorted from blood. The receptors stem from a man younger than 35 in good health. Both conserved end residues are part of each CDR3. The D gene is left open where the match is weak. Clone size appears in some rows only: once, few, many, or a class for an expanded clone.

cdr3_nt: TGTGCCAGCAGCTTGCTTTTTCGTCTGTTAGCGGGAGGCAAAGATACGCAGTATTTT
cdr3_aa: CASSLLFRLLAGGKDTQYF
clone_size: -
v_call: TRBV5-8
j_call: TRBJ2-3
d_call: TRBD2

cdr3_nt: TGTGCCACCAGCAGGTGGCGGGACAATCAGCCCCAGCATTTT
cdr3_aa: CATSRWRDNQPQHF
clone_size: -
v_call: TRBV15
j_call: TRBJ1-5
d_call: -

cdr3_nt: TGTGCCAGCAGCATCGGGGGGATAAATTCCTACGAGCAGTACTTC
cdr3_aa: CASSIGGINSYEQYF
clone_size: once
v_call: TRBV28
j_call: TRBJ2-7
d_call: TRBD2

cdr3_nt: TGCGCCAGCAGCTCTGCCCTCGGGACCTATGGCTACACCTTC
cdr3_aa: CASSSALGTYGYTF
clone_size: -
v_call: TRBV5-1
j_call: TRBJ1-2
d_call: -

cdr3_nt: TGTGCCAGCAGTACCTGGACAGATTACAATGAGCAGTTCTTC
cdr3_aa: CASSTWTDYNEQFF
clone_size: -
v_call: TRBV6-5
j_call: TRBJ2-1
d_call: -

cdr3_nt: TGTGCCTGTTCCGGAGGGGTAGCCTCCAATACGCAGTATTTT
cdr3_aa: CACSGGVASNTQYF
clone_size: -
v_call: TRBV30
j_call: TRBJ2-3
d_call: -

cdr3_nt: TGCGCCAGCAGCCGGGAGGGACAGGCCACCACAGATACGCAGTATTTT
cdr3_aa: CASSREGQATTDTQYF
clone_size: -
v_call: TRBV5-1
j_call: TRBJ2-3
d_call: -

cdr3_nt: TGTGCCAGCAGTGACCTCTCCAACTCTGGAAACACCATATATTTT
cdr3_aa: CASSDLSNSGNTIYF
clone_size: -
v_call: TRBV25-1
j_call: TRBJ1-3
d_call: -

cdr3_nt: TGTGCCAGCTCACCGGAACAGGGGGCGCGGACTGAAGCTTTCTTT
cdr3_aa: CASSPEQGARTEAFF
clone_size: -
v_call: TRBV18
j_call: TRBJ1-1
d_call: TRBD1

cdr3_nt: TGTGCCAGCTCCCCCAGAGAGGGCTATGGCTACACCTTC
cdr3_aa: CASSPREGYGYTF
clone_size: -
v_call: TRBV18
j_call: TRBJ1-2
d_call: -

cdr3_nt: TGTGCCAGCAGTCCGACTACAGGGGGAAATGGCTACACCTTC
cdr3_aa: CASSPTTGGNGYTF
clone_size: -
v_call: TRBV6-6
j_call: TRBJ1-2
d_call: TRBD1

cdr3_nt: TGTGCCAGCAGCGTAGCCGATACCTACGAGCAGTACTTC
cdr3_aa: CASSVADTYEQYF
clone_size: once
v_call: TRBV9
j_call: TRBJ2-7
d_call: -

cdr3_nt: TGTGCCAGCAGCTCGCTCGGGACTAGCGGGAGCTTCGAGCAGTACTTC
cdr3_aa: CASSSLGTSGSFEQYF
clone_size: -
v_call: TRBV7-2
j_call: TRBJ2-7
d_call: TRBD2

cdr3_nt: TGTGCCAGCAGCCCTCCTTGGGGGGGGTCCTACGAGCAGTACTTC
cdr3_aa: CASSPPWGGSYEQYF
clone_size: -
v_call: TRBV13
j_call: TRBJ2-7
d_call: TRBD2

cdr3_nt: TGTGCCAGCTCACGGATATATGAACCGGCTAACTATGGCTACACCTTC
cdr3_aa: CASSRIYEPANYGYTF
clone_size: -
v_call: TRBV18
j_call: TRBJ1-2
d_call: -

cdr3_nt: TGTGCCAGCAGTCCACTCCGGGACGGACCCTACGAGCAGTACTTC
cdr3_aa: CASSPLRDGPYEQYF
clone_size: few
v_call: TRBV6-5
j_call: TRBJ2-7
d_call: -

cdr3_nt: TGTGCCAGCAGCTTGGAAAGGGGCGGGAATCAGCCCCAGCATTTT
cdr3_aa: CASSLERGGNQPQHF
clone_size: -
v_call: TRBV7-2
j_call: TRBJ1-5
d_call: -

cdr3_nt: TGTGCCAGCAGCTTGTTTCCCGGGGAGCTGTTTTTT
cdr3_aa: CASSLFPGELFF
clone_size: once
v_call: TRBV5-4
j_call: TRBJ2-2
d_call: -

cdr3_nt: TGTGCCTGGAGATCGTTGTTAGGTCAGGAATACAATGAGCAGTTCTTC
cdr3_aa: CAWRSLLGQEYNEQFF
clone_size: -
v_call: TRBV30
j_call: TRBJ2-1
d_call: -

cdr3_nt: TGCGCCAGCAGCCAAGAATGGCTAGCGGGAGAGGATACGCAGTATTTT
cdr3_aa: CASSQEWLAGEDTQYF
clone_size: -
v_call: TRBV4-3
j_call: TRBJ2-3
d_call: TRBD2

cdr3_nt: TGCGCCAGCAGCCTGGGACTAGTTTCCTACGAGCAGTACTTC
cdr3_aa: CASSLGLVSYEQYF
clone_size: -
v_call: TRBV5-1
j_call: TRBJ2-7
d_call: TRBD2

cdr3_nt: TGTGCCAGCAGCTTGGTACAAACGAACACTGAAGCTTTCTTT
cdr3_aa: CASSLVQTNTEAFF
clone_size: once
v_call: TRBV5-6
j_call: TRBJ1-1
d_call: -

cdr3_nt: TGCAGCGTTTTACAGAGTAACTATGGCTACACCTTC
cdr3_aa: CSVLQSNYGYTF
clone_size: -
v_call: TRBV29-1
j_call: TRBJ1-2
d_call: -

cdr3_nt: TGTGCCAGCAGCACTGAATGGGTGGCAGGGAATAATGAAAAACTGTTTTTT
cdr3_aa: CASSTEWVAGNNEKLFF
clone_size: -
v_call: TRBV21-1
j_call: TRBJ1-4
d_call: -

cdr3_nt: TGTGCCAGCAATAAGGGGGCAAGGCAAGAGACCCAGTACTTC
cdr3_aa: CASNKGARQETQYF
clone_size: -
v_call: TRBV6-5
j_call: TRBJ2-5
d_call: TRBD1

cdr3_nt: TGTGCCATCAGTGACCCCAGCGGGAGAGGAGATACGCAGTATTTT
cdr3_aa: CAISDPSGRGDTQYF
clone_size: -
v_call: TRBV10-3
j_call: TRBJ2-3
d_call: TRBD2

cdr3_nt: TGCGCCAGCAGCTTGGCGGCAGGGGGCGGATATAAGGAGCAGTACTTC
cdr3_aa: CASSLAAGGGYKEQYF
clone_size: -
v_call: TRBV5-1
j_call: TRBJ2-7
d_call: TRBD1

cdr3_nt: TGTGCTAGTGGGTTACGGGCAGGGAGTGATGCTTTCTTT
cdr3_aa: CASGLRAGSDAFF
clone_size: -
v_call: TRBV12-5
j_call: TRBJ1-1
d_call: -

cdr3_nt: TGTGCCAGCAGCGTAGACCCCCCCGGGAGCGGGGGCACAGATACGCAGTATTTT
cdr3_aa: CASSVDPPGSGGTDTQYF
clone_size: -
v_call: TRBV9
j_call: TRBJ2-3
d_call: TRBD2